These 26 T cell receptor beta chains originate from one sample sequenced in a study of T cell repertoires in cytomegalovirus infection. These TCRs are of unknown antigen specificity. TCRdb itself ran the reads through MiXCR, one entry per CDR3 protein. In the table there are about 160,000 distinct CDR3 sequences, less than 25% of which are singletons. This specimen consisted of CD8+ T cells from cultured PBMCs, obtained from culture after CMV antigen stimulation. The receptors originated from a human donor in good health (CMV status not recorded). Some clones in this sample may be carry-over from other donors' samples.

This chain joins TRBV13 and TRBJ2-7; D gene unclear. This CDR3 has 14 residues. Germline V CDR1 and CDR2: PRHDT, FYEKMQ (reference sequence). Trimming left V 5 bases short and J 0 bases short, with 11 bases between. DNA of the CDR3: TGTGCCAGCAGCCCAACTTCTAGCTCCTACGAGCAGTACTTC. This codes for CASSPTSSSYEQYF.

The chain recombines TRBV6-2 or TRBV6-3 with TRBJ2-5, with D uncertain. Deletions cut 6 bases from V and 2 bases from J, with 10 bases between. Germline V gene data show CDR1 as MNHEY and CDR2 as SVGEGT. The CDR3 is 13 amino acids. The CDR3 sequence is CASSYQYQETQYF. For the CDR3, the DNA is TGTGCCAGCAGCTACCAGTATCAAGAGACCCAGTACTTC.

This clonotype was seen more than once but under ten times. The gene calls are TRBV28 and TRBJ2-7; TRBD1 aligns across 7 bases. J gave up 3 bases and V 4 bases, and 9 bases lay outside the gene matches. The CDR3 spans 15 residues. Germline V lookup: CDR1 MDHEN, CDR2 SYDVKM. CDR3 in amino acids: CASSSTGPEFYEQYF. The CDR3 nucleotides are TGTGCCAGCAGTTCGACAGGGCCCGAGTTCTACGAGCAGTACTTC.

This sequence joins TRBV24-1 and TRBJ2-3; no firm D call. V lost 4 bases, J lost 3 bases, and 16 bases lay in between. Germline V gene sequence: CDR1 KGHDR, CDR2 SFDVKD. The CDR3 is 16 amino acids. The CDR3 reads CATSDKTEKGTDTQYF. The DNA of the CDR3 is TGTGCCACCAGTGACAAGACGGAAAAAGGGACAGATACGCAGTATTTT.

The rearrangement joins TRBV7-2 to TRBJ2-1; 7 bases line up with TRBD2. The CDR3 loop spans 14 amino acids. The V gene's germline CDR1 is SGHTA and CDR2 FQGNSA. The V gene end was trimmed by 6 bases and the J gene end by 7 bases; junction bases not matched to a gene: 9. The CDR3 sequence: CASSPLAPRNEQFF. CDR3 bases: TGTGCCAGCAGTCCACTAGCGCCAAGGAATGAGCAGTTCTTC. Drawing the rest from reference TRBV7-2 and TRBJ2-1, the complete variable domain is GAGVSQSPSNKVTEKGKDVELRCDPISGHTALYWYRQSLGQGLEFLIYFQGNSAPDKSGLPSDRFSAERTGGSVSTLTIQRTQQEDSAVYLCASSPLAPRNEQFFGPGTRLTVL.

The V and J genes are TRBV7-6 and TRBJ2-3, with no clear D. Per the germline V gene, CDR1 is SGHVS and CDR2 is FNYEAQ. The CDR3 runs 14 residues. V was cut by 5 bases and J by 1 base, with 10 bases left in between. The CDR3 sequence is CASSPRPRTDTQYF. CDR3 nucleotides: TGTGCCAGCAGCCCACGCCCACGCACAGATACGCAGTATTTT. The full variable domain, in which reference TRBV7-6 and TRBJ2-3 provide the parts outside the CDR3, is GAGVSQSPRYKVTKRGQDVALRCDPISGHVSLYWYRQALGQGPEFLTYFNYEAQQDKSGLPNDRFSAERPEGSISTLTIQRTEQRDSAMYRCASSPRPRTDTQYFGPGTRLTVL.

The CDR3: CASSLYGGRGIITGELFF. In nucleotides, the CDR3 is TGTGCCAGCAGCCTTTATGGGGGGCGGGGAATCATCACCGGGGAGCTGTTTTTT. The chain has TRBV7-2 and TRBJ2-2; perhaps D is TRBD1 or TRBD2 (6 bases each). Trimming removed 5 bases from V and 4 bases from J, with 23 bases in between. Germline assignment: CDR1 SGHTA and CDR2 FQGNSA. The CDR3 loop spans 18 amino acids. The variable domain in full, with the rest retrieved from reference TRBV7-2 and TRBJ2-2, is GAGVSQSPSNKVTEKGKDVELRCDPISGHTALYWYRQSLGQGLEFLIYFQGNSAPDKSGLPSDRFSAERTGGSVSTLTIQRTQQEDSAVYLCASSLYGGRGIITGELFFGEGSRLTVL.

This clonotype was observed at least ten times. The chain joins TRBV7-2 to TRBJ1-2, with 10 bases aligning to TRBD1. V shed 4 bases, J shed 10 bases, and the junction held 9 bases outside the gene matches. Germline lookup yields CDR1 SGHTA and CDR2 FQGNSA. This CDR3 is built from 14 residues. CDR3 region: CASSSPRDRGNYTF. The CDR3 DNA is TGTGCCAGCAGCTCCCCCCGGGACAGGGGAAACTACACCTTC.

The gene calls are TRBV3-1 and TRBJ2-1; 13 bases fit TRBD2. V lost 4 bases to trimming and J lost 0 bases; unmatched junction nucleotides: 6. This CDR3 contains 18 residues. CDR1 and CDR2 from the germline V gene are LGHDT and YNNKEL (reference sequence). Here the CDR3 DNA reads TGTGCCAGCAGCCTACGACTAGCGGGGGGTAGCTCCTACAATGAGCAGTTCTTC. Amino acid sequence: CASSLRLAGGSSYNEQFF.

As regards this clonotype: A much larger clone differs by one base, so this may be a read error. The chain recombines TRBV7-8 with TRBJ1-1, with D unclear. This CDR3 contains 15 residues. Germline assignment: CDR1 SGHVS and CDR2 FQNEAQ. V gave up 4 bases and J gave up 0 bases, with 12 bases separating them. CDR3 sequence: CASSSHGPLNTEAFF. The CDR3 bases are TGTGCCAGCAGCTCTCACGGGCCTCTGAACACTGAAGCTTTCTTT.

This clonotype was counted only a few times. CDR3 amino acids: CATSPGLAGNTQYF. The CDR3 nucleotides are TGTGCCACCAGCCCGGGACTAGCGGGGAATACGCAGTATTTT. This chain uses TRBV15 with TRBJ2-3, with 13 bases lining up with TRBD2. In germline, CDR1 is LNHNV, CDR2 YYDKDF (reference sequence). Germline trimming cut 5 bases from V and 7 bases from J; bases unmatched to any gene: 3. CDR3 size: 14 residues. Supplemented by reference TRBV15 and TRBJ2-3, the full variable domain reads DAMVIQNPRYQVTQFGKPVTLSCSQTLNHNVMYWYQQKSSQAPKLLFHYYDKDFNNEADTPDNFQSRRPNTSFCFLDIRSPGLGDTAMYLCATSPGLAGNTQYFGPGTRLTVL.

This clonotype was picked up a small number of times. The rearrangement links TRBV7-8 to TRBJ2-7, with D possibly called TRBD1 or TRBD2 (5 bases each). The V end lost 1 base, the J end lost 2 bases, and 12 bases lay between the germline ends. CDR1 SGHVS and CDR2 FQNEAQ come from the germline V gene. The length of the CDR3 is 15 residues. The DNA for the CDR3 is TGTGCCAGCAGCTTAGAAGGGACCCTGACCTACGAGCAGTACTTC. Translated: CASSLEGTLTYEQYF.

This chain uses TRBV7-2 with TRBJ2-5, with 7 bases matching TRBD1. The trim removed 5 bases at V and 5 bases at J, leaving 8 bases unmatched. Germline CDR1 is SGHTA and CDR2 is FQGNSA. CDR3 size: 14 residues. The CDR3 nucleotides read TGTGCCAGCAGCGCATACAGGGGCTCGGAGACCCAGTACTTC. As protein: CASSAYRGSETQYF.

The chain combines TRBV6-1 with TRBJ2-5; tentative D call: TRBD1 (6 bases). This CDR3 contains 14 residues. Trimming pared 6 bases from V and 4 bases from J, leaving 15 bases between. CDR1 and CDR2 (germline): MNHNS, SASEGT. This chain's CDR3 is CASRFRGFGETQYF. The CDR3 DNA reads TGTGCCAGCAGATTCAGGGGTTTCGGAGAGACCCAGTACTTC.

This clonotype was detected only a few times. The gene calls are TRBV6-1 and TRBJ2-7; the D is unclear. The V gene lost 3 bases and the J gene lost 2 bases, with 11 bases spanning the gap. Germline V lookup: CDR1 MNHNS, CDR2 SASEGT. The CDR3 is made up of 14 amino acids. The CDR3 reads CASSEKPPPYEQYF. CDR3 DNA sequence: TGTGCCAGCAGTGAGAAGCCTCCTCCCTACGAGCAGTACTTC.

The V and J genes are TRBV7-3 and TRBJ2-5; 8 nucleotides agree with TRBD1. The V segment lost 4 bases and the J segment 4 bases; nucleotides outside the gene matches: 5. The CDR3 runs 14 residues. The V gene's germline CDR1 is SGHTA and CDR2 FQGTGA. The CDR3 loop reads CASSSTGGRETQYF. CDR3 bases: TGTGCCAGCAGCTCAACAGGGGGTCGAGAGACCCAGTACTTC.

V is TRBV7-2 and J is TRBJ1-2; D ambiguous. Trimming shortened V by 1 base and J by 8 bases, and 11 bases separated the two germline ends. The CDR3 runs 13 residues. Germline V gives CDR1 SGHTA, CDR2 FQGNSA. Written as DNA, the CDR3 is TGTGCCAGCAGCTTAGACACATCGGGCGGCTACACCTTC. Translating gives CASSLDTSGGYTF.

This clonotype has only a few counts. The chain has TRBV6-5 and TRBJ2-3; D is possibly TRBD2 (5 bases). Germline assignment: CDR1 MNHEY and CDR2 SVGAGI. Trimming shortened V by 2 bases and J by 0 bases, and 6 bases separated the two germline ends. The length of the CDR3 is 14 residues. The CDR3 spells CASSYVASTDTQYF. The DNA for the CDR3 is TGTGCCAGCAGTTACGTAGCGAGCACAGATACGCAGTATTTT.

A few counts support this clonotype. CDR3 sequence: CASRDGSGTSTDTQYF. Here the CDR3 DNA reads TGTGCCAGCAGGGACGGATCAGGGACTAGCACAGATACGCAGTATTTT. The V call is TRBV7-8, the J call TRBJ2-3, with TRBD2 as a possible D gene (6 bases). The V gene lost 6 bases and the J gene lost 0 bases, with 16 bases spanning the gap. This CDR3 has 16 residues. Germline V gene sequence: CDR1 SGHVS, CDR2 FQNEAQ.

This chain links TRBV12-3 or TRBV12-4 with TRBJ1-3; TRBD1 is a possible D gene (5 bases). V dropped 6 bases and J dropped 4 bases, with 34 bases sitting between them. CDR3 length: 21 residues. The CDR3 protein is CASRSLSRNGTLTRLGNTIYF. The DNA of the CDR3 is TGTGCCAGCAGATCTCTCTCACGGAACGGGACTCTCACGAGGCTCGGAAACACCATATATTTT.

The table lists this clonotype with a few counts. The rearrangement links TRBV30 to TRBJ1-1, with D unclear. V was cut by 2 bases and J by 6 bases, with 19 bases left in between. This CDR3 region has 15 residues. Germline CDR1 GTSNPN, CDR2 SVGIG (reference sequence). The CDR3 sequence is CAWSTPGVYQAEAFF. The CDR3 DNA is TGTGCCTGGAGTACCCCTGGAGTTTACCAGGCTGAAGCTTTCTTT.

The gene calls are TRBV7-6 and TRBJ2-3, with TRBD2 as a possible D gene (5 bases). V was clipped by 1 base and J by 1 base, with 9 bases between them. The CDR3 loop spans 15 amino acids. Germline V gene lookup returns CDR1 SGHVS and CDR2 FNYEAQ. CDR3 DNA: TGTGCCAGCAGCTTAGACGGGGTTGGCACAGATACGCAGTATTTT. Translated, it gives CASSLDGVGTDTQYF.

The V gene is TRBV7-9, the J gene TRBJ1-4, with D unresolved. Germline V CDR1 and CDR2: SEHNR, FQNEAQ (reference sequence). The CDR3 totals 14 residues. Trimming pared 5 bases from V and 8 bases from J, leaving 15 bases between. CDR3 in amino acids: CASSGFGPAEKLFF. As DNA, the CDR3 is TGTGCCAGCAGCGGCTTTGGGCCCGCGGAAAAACTGTTTTTT.

The chain uses TRBV11-2 and TRBJ1-6; D is perhaps TRBD1 (5 bases). The CDR3 consists of 14 residues. V was shortened by 3 bases and J by 4 bases, with 7 bases between the two germline ends. Germline CDR1 reads SGHAT; CDR2 reads FQNNGV. CDR3 in amino acids: CASSFRDYNSPLHF. Written as DNA, the CDR3 is TGTGCCAGCAGCTTCAGGGATTATAATTCACCCCTCCACTTT.

The chain uses TRBV7-6 and TRBJ2-2; 12 nucleotides align to TRBD1. Germline CDR1 and CDR2: SGHVS and FNYEAQ. With V trimmed by 3 bases and J by 4 bases, 0 bases remained unmatched. This CDR3 contains 15 residues. The CDR3 sequence is CASSLGQGATGELFF. The CDR3 coding sequence is TGTGCCAGCAGCTTGGGACAGGGGGCCACCGGGGAGCTGTTTTTT.

This chain joins TRBV4-1 and TRBJ2-7; D perhaps matches TRBD1 (5 bases). Trimming removed 0 bases from V and 2 bases from J, with 14 bases in between. The CDR3 has 16 amino acids. Germline lookup yields CDR1 MGHRA and CDR2 YSYEKL. The CDR3 sequence is CASSQDEGVTTYEQYF. The CDR3, as DNA: TGCGCCAGCAGCCAAGATGAAGGGGTTACGACCTACGAGCAGTACTTC.